These 32 T cell receptor beta chains came from one sample sequenced in a study of cytomegalovirus exposure and HLA in healthy donors. The PCR employed 60 Vbeta primers together with 13 Jbeta primers. Measured with immunoSEQ multiplex PCR; TCRdb has only the in-frame clones, and not every one. The table has about 70,000 clones, 75% to 90% seen once. The material sequenced was PBMCs. Receptor source: a woman aged 25 to 39 in good health and CMV-seronegative.

The chain recombines TRBV7-2 with TRBJ2-2; D is unresolved. The V end lost 5 bases, the J end lost 2 bases, and 9 bases lay between the germline ends. This CDR3 comprises 14 residues. Germline loops: CDR1 SGHTA, CDR2 FQGNSA. CDR3 protein: CASSPITNTGELFF. In DNA form, the CDR3 reads TGTGCCAGCAGCCCGATAACAAACACCGGGGAGCTGTTTTTT.

This clone was found once. This rearrangement joins TRBV9 to TRBJ1-6; a weak D match, TRBD1 (6 bases). CDR1 and CDR2 from the germline V gene are SGDLS and YYNGEE. The CDR3 covers 14 residues. Between the trimmed V and J ends, which lost 1 base and 9 bases, there was a span of 11 bases. For the CDR3, the DNA is TGTGCCAGCAGCGTAAGGGACATCCTTTCACCCCTCCACTTT. Residues: CASSVRDILSPLHF.

The chain carries TRBV9 and TRBJ2-3, with TRBD1 as a possible D gene (6 bases). This CDR3 has 15 amino acids. Trimming removed 2 bases from V and 4 bases from J, with 14 bases in between. Germline CDR1 is SGDLS and CDR2 is YYNGEE. The CDR3 sequence is CASSVQGKGADTQYF. For the CDR3, the DNA is TGTGCCAGCAGCGTCCAGGGGAAAGGCGCAGATACGCAGTATTTT.

This clone was detected only once. Germline is not matched at one junction end, which may reflect a read error. CDR3 sequence reads: CSSSLASGVGNTIYF. The CDR3 region has the DNA TGTTCCAGCAGCTTAGCTTCGGGAGTTGGAAACACCATATATTTT. This chain links TRBV7-9 with TRBJ1-3; no clear D. The CDR3 is made up of 15 amino acids. CDR1 is SEHNR and CDR2 is FQNEAQ in the germline V gene (reference sequence).

The genes are TRBV7-3 and TRBJ2-1; 8 bases line up with TRBD2. V lost 5 bases to trimming and J lost 7 bases; unmatched junction nucleotides: 13. Germline V gene sequence: CDR1 SGHTA, CDR2 FQGTGA. This CDR3 contains 16 residues. The CDR3 here is CASSPTLAGQNNEQFF. In DNA, the CDR3 is TGTGCCAGCAGCCCAACCTTAGCGGGACAAAATAATGAGCAGTTCTTC.

The chain's CDR3 is CASREGQEYEQYF. CDR3 DNA sequence: TGTGCCAGCAGGGAGGGACAGGAGTACGAGCAGTACTTC. J is TRBJ2-7 and V is TRBV6-6; 8 bases fit TRBD1. The CDR3 is 13 amino acids. V dropped 6 bases and J dropped 4; count of bases not matched to a gene: 5. CDR1 and CDR2 (germline): MNHNY, SVGAGI (reference sequence).

This clone was seen only once. In DNA, the CDR3 is TGTGCCAGCAGAATAGGGGACAGGTACAATGAGCAGTTCTTC. The encoded protein is CASRIGDRYNEQFF. The J gene is TRBJ2-1, the V gene TRBV28; 8 nucleotides agree with TRBD1. V was clipped by 6 bases and J by 4 bases; unmatched bases: 5. Germline V gene data show CDR1 as MDHEN and CDR2 as SYDVKM. This CDR3 has 14 residues.

About this clone: Other DNA sequences in the same sample also yield this CDR3. V and J are TRBV30 and TRBJ2-7; 9 nucleotides align to TRBD1. Germline-derived CDR1 and CDR2 are GTSNPN and SVGIG (reference sequence). V trimming: 1 base; J trimming: 2 bases; junction bases outside the gene matches: 3. The CDR3 is made up of 14 amino acids. CDR3 in amino acids: CAWSAGTGTYEQYF. CDR3 in DNA: TGTGCCTGGAGTGCGGGGACAGGGACCTACGAGCAGTACTTC.

The V and J genes are TRBV9 and TRBJ1-1; D is uncertain. Germline CDR1 and CDR2: SGDLS and YYNGEE. The CDR3 contains 15 residues. V lost 0 bases to trimming and J lost 1 base, with 10 bases between them. CDR3 sequence reads: CASSVATNWNTEAFF. The CDR3 region has the DNA TGTGCCAGCAGCGTAGCTACGAACTGGAACACTGAAGCTTTCTTT.

V usage is TRBV9 and J usage is TRBJ2-3; weak D call: TRBD2 (5 bases). CDR3 length equals 14 residues. V was trimmed by 1 base and J by 5 bases, leaving 11 bases between them. The germline gives CDR1 SGDLS, CDR2 YYNGEE. The CDR3 nucleotides are TGTGCCAGCAGCGTACTTCCCCGGGAAGATACGCAGTATTTT. It translates to CASSVLPREDTQYF.

The chain is built from TRBV2 and TRBJ2-3; TRBD2 aligns across 7 bases. This CDR3 is built from 15 residues. Trimming at V came to 8 bases and at J to 2 bases, leaving 10 bases not matched to a gene. The V gene's germline CDR1 is SNHLY and CDR2 FYNNEI. This chain's CDR3 is CASGRAFPDTDTQYF. CDR3 bases: TGTGCCAGCGGGAGGGCCTTCCCCGACACAGATACGCAGTATTTT.

This chain connects TRBV15 to TRBJ2-7; a weak D match, TRBD2 (7 bases). CDR1 is LNHNV, CDR2 YYDKDF, per germline (reference sequence). The V end lost 8 bases, the J end lost 9 bases, and 23 bases lay between the germline ends. This CDR3 is 14 amino acids long. The CDR3 nucleotides are TGTGCCACCCAGCAAAGGGGGGGGGCGGTAGGGCAGTACTTC. Its translation: CATQQRGGAVGQYF.

This clone has only a few counts. This rearrangement joins TRBV6-6 to TRBJ2-3; D not resolved. CDR1 is MNHNY and CDR2 is SVGAGI in the germline V gene (reference sequence). V was pared by 0 bases and J by 6 bases, with 7 bases between. The CDR3 totals 13 residues. The CDR3 DNA reads as TGTGCCAGCAGTTACTCCGACACCGATACGCAGTATTTT. Translation: CASSYSDTDTQYF.

This clone was observed once. CDR3 protein: CASSQVSGRHTDTQYF. The DNA of the CDR3 is TGTGCCAGCAGCCAAGTTAGCGGGAGGCACACAGATACGCAGTATTTT. This chain connects TRBV14 to TRBJ2-3; 10 bases agree with TRBD2. The V gene's germline CDR1 is SGHDN and CDR2 FVKESK. The CDR3 is 16 amino acids. V was clipped by 1 base and J by 2 bases; unmatched bases: 3.

This chain joins TRBV23-1 and TRBJ2-5; 10 bases are shared with TRBD2. TRBV23-1 is reported as an ORF; its role is uncertain. After removal of 8 bases from V and 2 bases from J, the junction contained 11 bases not matched to a gene. There are 16 residues in the CDR3. CDR3 protein: CASRTPGLAYQETQYF. The DNA of the CDR3 is TGCGCCAGCCGGACCCCGGGACTAGCGTATCAAGAGACCCAGTACTTC.

V is TRBV29-1 and J is TRBJ2-2, with D uncertain. Germline V gene data show CDR1 as SQVTM and CDR2 as ANQGSEA. With 4 bases removed from V and 1 base from J, the gap between germline ends came to 13 bases. CDR3 length: 15 residues. Written as DNA, the CDR3 is TGCAGCGTTGGTGGGCACGACATGAACACCGGGGAGCTGTTTTTT. Its translation: CSVGGHDMNTGELFF.

The CDR3, as DNA: TGTGCCAGCAGCGCCCCCCTGGGGGGAGTAAATGAGCAGTTCTTC. Translation: CASSAPLGGVNEQFF. V is TRBV7-9 and J is TRBJ2-1; a possible D gene is TRBD2 (6 bases). Germline assignment: CDR1 SEHNR and CDR2 FQNEAQ (reference sequence). The CDR3 has 15 residues. V lost 5 bases to trimming and J lost 7 bases, with 18 bases between them.

This rearrangement joins TRBV16 to TRBJ1-2; D not certain. CDR1 and CDR2 from the germline V gene are KGHSY and FQNENV. V lost 0 bases to trimming and J lost 8 bases, with 13 bases between them. The CDR3 contains 14 residues. DNA of the CDR3: TGTGCCAGCAGCCAATCCTCGGGAATGGGAGGCTACACCTTC. It translates to CASSQSSGMGGYTF.

The chain links TRBV5-1 to TRBJ2-2; possibly TRBD2 for D (6 bases). From germline, CDR1 is SGHRS and CDR2 YFSETQ. V lost 4 bases, J lost 8 bases, and 21 bases lay in between. The CDR3 is made up of 16 amino acids. The CDR3 DNA follows: TGCGCCAGCAGCCTACTAGGCGGGACTGGGGCTGGGGAGCTGTTTTTT. Its translation: CASSLLGGTGAGELFF.

This chain connects TRBV11-3 to TRBJ2-1, with TRBD2 matching over 10 bases. This CDR3 comprises 14 residues. Germline CDR1 and CDR2: SGHNT and YENEEA. V shed 5 bases and J 4 bases; nucleotides not matched to a gene: 2. The CDR3 bases are TGTGCCAGCAGCGCGACTAGCGGGTACAATGAGCAGTTCTTC. It codes for CASSATSGYNEQFF.

This chain links TRBV11-3 with TRBJ2-7; 8 positions agree with TRBD2. Germline CDR1 and CDR2: SGHNT and YENEEA. The CDR3 is 13 amino acids. Trimming removed 1 base from V and 7 bases from J; junction bases left unmatched: 3. The DNA for the CDR3 is TGTGCCAGCAGCTTAGGGCTAGCGGGTGAGCAGTACTTC. Its protein product is CASSLGLAGEQYF.

This chain uses TRBV9 with TRBJ2-2; D remains ambiguous. V lost 0 bases and J lost 4, with 4 bases in between. Germline CDR1 is SGDLS and CDR2 is YYNGEE. CDR3 length equals 13 residues. The CDR3 DNA follows: TGTGCCAGCAGCGTAGGAGGCACCGGGGAGCTGTTTTTT. It translates to CASSVGGTGELFF.

The rearrangement links TRBV7-9 to TRBJ1-3; tentative D call: TRBD1 (6 bases). In germline, CDR1 is SEHNR, CDR2 FQNEAQ (reference sequence). V lost 6 bases and J lost 1, with 10 bases in between. The CDR3 runs to 14 residues. CDR3 sequence: CASRWQGSGNTIYF. CDR3 nucleotides: TGTGCCAGCAGGTGGCAGGGGTCTGGAAACACCATATATTTT.

This chain joins TRBV28 and TRBJ2-5, with TRBD1 identical over 8 bases. In germline, CDR1 is MDHEN, CDR2 SYDVKM. The CDR3 extends over 14 amino acids. V shed 6 bases, J shed 5 bases, and the junction held 8 bases outside the gene matches. CDR3 region: CASRHQGAGETQYF. The CDR3, as DNA: TGTGCCAGCAGGCATCAGGGGGCCGGGGAGACCCAGTACTTC.

A note on this clone: At one of its ends the junction is not consistent with the germline gene, which may arise from a read error. The genes are TRBV7-9 and TRBJ1-5; TRBD1 agrees at 7 bases. CDR1 SEHNR and CDR2 FQNEAQ come from the germline V gene (reference sequence). The CDR3 covers 16 residues. The CDR3 DNA sequence: TGTTCCAGCGGTCACGGGACAGTTGATAGCAATCAGCCCCAGCATTTT. Protein product: CSSGHGTVDSNQPQHF.

The chain has TRBV2 and TRBJ2-7; 9 nucleotides line up with TRBD2. This CDR3 contains 14 residues. V gave up 2 bases and J gave up 12 bases; unmatched junction bases: 11. Germline lookup yields CDR1 SNHLY and CDR2 FYNNEI. The CDR3, as DNA: TGTGCCAGCAGTGAAATGGTAGCGGGAGAGCCCCCGTACTTC. Encoded protein: CASSEMVAGEPPYF.

The chain links TRBV5-1 to TRBJ1-1, with D unclear. With 0 bases removed from V and 2 bases from J, the gap between germline ends came to 11 bases. The germline CDR1 and CDR2 sequences are SGHRS and YFSETQ. The CDR3 is 15 residues long. As DNA, the CDR3 is TGCGCCAGCAGCTTGGGGTCAGGAGGTAACACTGAAGCTTTCTTT. Protein sequence: CASSLGSGGNTEAFF.

This clone was recorded only once. The V gene is TRBV29-1, the J gene TRBJ2-5, with 7 bases aligning to TRBD2. Trimming cost V 3 bases and J 5 bases; bases outside gene matches: 12. Germline V gene data show CDR1 as SQVTM and CDR2 as ANQGSEA. The CDR3 sequence is 15 residues long. The CDR3 here is CSVEGSSGAWETQYF. DNA for the CDR3: TGCAGCGTTGAGGGCAGCAGCGGGGCCTGGGAGACCCAGTACTTC.

CDR3 sequence (DNA): TGTGCCAGTAGTATGACTAGCGGGAGGGCCTCCCATGATGAGCAGTTCTTC. Protein: CASSMTSGRASHDEQFF. This sequence joins TRBV19 and TRBJ2-1, with 14 positions matching TRBD2. This CDR3 has 17 residues. Per germline, CDR1 LNHDA and CDR2 SQIVND (reference sequence). The V and J ends lost 3 bases and 8 bases, in that order; junction bases with no gene match: 9. The whole variable domain, remainder taken from reference TRBV19 and TRBJ2-1, is DGGITQSPKYLFRKEGQNVTLSCEQNLNHDAMYWYRQDPGQGLRLIYYSQIVNDFQKGDIAEGYSVSREKKESFPLTVTSAQKNPTAFYLCASSMTSGRASHDEQFFGPGTRLTVL.

The chain uses TRBV7-2 and TRBJ2-3; tentatively, D is TRBD2 (6 bases). V shed 5 bases and J shed 6 bases, with 15 bases lying between them. The V gene's germline CDR1 is SGHTA and CDR2 FQGNSA. The CDR3 is 14 residues long. The CDR3 region has the DNA TGTGCCAGCAGCCCTAGGGCTAGCGTCGATACGCAGTATTTT. Translated: CASSPRASVDTQYF. Drawing the rest from reference TRBV7-2 and TRBJ2-3, the complete variable domain is GAGVSQSPSNKVTEKGKDVELRCDPISGHTALYWYRQSLGQGLEFLIYFQGNSAPDKSGLPSDRFSAERTGGSVSTLTIQRTQQEDSAVYLCASSPRASVDTQYFGPGTRLTVL.

Written as DNA, the CDR3 is TGTGCCAGTAGCCATTCGGGGGGAAGGGGTGAGACCCAGTACTTC. It yields the protein CASSHSGGRGETQYF. The chain combines TRBV19 with TRBJ2-5; 7 bases match TRBD2. CDR3 size: 15 residues. CDR1 LNHDA and CDR2 SQIVND come from the germline V gene (reference sequence). With 6 bases clipped from V and 5 bases from J, the junction kept 12 bases outside the gene matches.

The chain joins TRBV6-4 to TRBJ1-2; perhaps TRBD1 as D (6 bases). Per the germline V gene, CDR1 is MRHNA and CDR2 is SNTAGT. V was cut by 4 bases and J by 6 bases, with 12 bases left in between. The CDR3 loop spans 13 amino acids. CDR3 region: CASSVAGGHGYTF. DNA of the CDR3: TGTGCCAGCAGTGTCGCGGGGGGGCATGGCTACACCTTC.